This TCR beta chain was obtained from a study of neurological immune-mediated disorders. Whole-study findings and limits: Multiple sclerosis was found to have the least TCR clonal expansion, below healthy controls, and HTLV-1-associated myelopathy the most.

Synthesis of cDNA was carried out by template-switch 5'RACE. The reaction used 10-nucleotide random UMIs. Every sequencing run returned over 190 million TCR-beta sequences, which were derived from 15-18 subjects. TCRdb ran MiXCR on the 5' RACE reads and lists one entry per CDR3 protein. Of tens of thousands of distinct CDR3 sequences listed, roughly 4.5% were seen once; the top ten hold under 7.5%. Note on this clonotype: The antigen remains unidentified.

The CDR3 runs to 15 residues. CDR1 and CDR2 from the germline V gene are SGHRS and YFSETQ. The V end lost 1 base, the J end lost 4 bases, and 14 bases lay between the germline ends. Sequences were obtained from PBMCs. The chain has TRBV5-1 and TRBJ2-5, with D perhaps matching TRBD1 (5 bases). This clonotype originated in a man under 40 with multiple sclerosis. The CDR3, as DNA: TGCGCCAGCAGCTTGCAGGGCTCGTGGGTAGAGACCCAGTACTTC. It encodes CASSLQGSWVETQYF.